Sequencing of this T cell receptor (beta chain) was carried out in a study of response to subunit inactivated influenza vaccine. The CDR3 is 14 residues long. Trimming pared 1 base from V and 10 bases from J, leaving 11 bases between. TCRdb re-called the RT-PCR reads through MiXCR, storing one row per CDR3 protein. Here the sample spans about 570,000 distinct CDR3 sequences, about 11% being singletons. This clonotype was detected a few times. The data also belong to a second study, concerning T cells expressing NK-cell markers. From that second work: As the method of synthesis, 5'RACE template switching with UMIs yielded TCR beta cDNA. Sequencing of TCR beta repertoires drew on sorted CD3+CD56+NKG2C+, CD3+CD56+NKG2C- and CD3+CD56-NKG2C+ T cells. The sequencing cohort of eight donors included seven HCMV-seropositive individuals and one seronegative individual. Dominance of the CD3+CD56-NKG2C+ fraction by these clonotypes also held in several donors. It was still unclear whether expanded NKG2C+ T cell clones were HCMV specific.

The gene calls are TRBV12-3 or TRBV12-4 and TRBJ1-6; D gene unclear. The sample in question was PBMCs from blood, obtained on the day of vaccination. The source is a man aged 50-59 years who received an inactivated influenza vaccine. DNA for the CDR3: TGTGCCAGCAGTTTAGACGGGGAGTACTCACCCCTCCACTTT. Translation gives CASSLDGEYSPLHF.